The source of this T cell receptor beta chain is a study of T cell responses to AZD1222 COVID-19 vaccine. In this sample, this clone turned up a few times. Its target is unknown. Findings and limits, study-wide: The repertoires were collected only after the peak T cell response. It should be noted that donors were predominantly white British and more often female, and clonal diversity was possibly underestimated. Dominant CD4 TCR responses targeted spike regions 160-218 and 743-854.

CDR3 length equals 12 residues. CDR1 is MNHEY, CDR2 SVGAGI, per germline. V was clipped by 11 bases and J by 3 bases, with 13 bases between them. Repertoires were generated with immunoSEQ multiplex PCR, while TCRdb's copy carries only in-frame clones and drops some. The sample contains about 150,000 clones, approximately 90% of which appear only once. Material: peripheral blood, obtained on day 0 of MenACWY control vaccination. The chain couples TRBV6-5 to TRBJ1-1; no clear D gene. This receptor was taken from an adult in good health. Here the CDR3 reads CAAKSRYTEAFF. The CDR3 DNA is TGTGCCGCCAAGAGCCGGTACACTGAAGCTTTCTTT.